The entry below gives a single TCR beta chain sequence along with its context. Its specificity is not known. Germline V gives CDR1 MGHDK, CDR2 SYGVNS. V was trimmed by 5 bases and J by 2 bases, leaving 9 bases between them. This CDR3 spans 13 amino acids. The data belong to a study of PD-1 blockade in classical Hodgkin lymphoma. General study points: As was reported, newly diagnosed patients showed lower baseline TCR diversity than healthy donors did. Before treatment, complete responders showed about the same diversity as newly diagnosed patients. TCR diversity in CD4+, not CD8+, cells rose significantly by C4D1.

This table comes from immunoSEQ multiplex PCR, and its TCRdb copy is limited to in-frame clones, with some not included. Of more than 50,000 clones listed, about two thirds are singletons. Relapse after autologous stem cell transplantation occurred in every patient, and brentuximab vedotin exposure varied. The chain is built from TRBV25-1 and TRBJ1-2, with unresolved D. The sequencing here drew on peripheral blood mononuclear cells (PBMCs), taken before the second cycle of nivolumab. This sequence was found in a human donor with classical Hodgkin lymphoma. The CDR3, as DNA: TGTGCCAGCAGTTTTACTAACAACTATGGCTACACCTTC. Its translation is CASSFTNNYGYTF.